This entry describes one T cell receptor (beta chain). The entry originates in a study of blood T cell repertoires in COVID-19. At the level of the study: There were acute and convalescent COVID-19 samples, and they came from the United States, Italy and Spain. PBMCs, B-cell-depleted T cells, or T cells were the source of the cDNA or gDNA that made up the material.

As processed by the authors: Reference gene primer amplification gave nucleated cell count estimates. Only in-frame clones appear in the TCRdb table, and some are missing; sequencing was by immunoSEQ multiplex PCR. V, J and clone size are those of that table, while D and trimming were read from the DNA. The sample carries over 200,000 clones, approximately 90% recorded once. V gave up 5 bases and J gave up 5 bases, with 9 bases separating them. CDR3 length: 13 amino acids. Germline V gene data show CDR1 as SGHTA and CDR2 as FQGTGA. Sequenced: peripheral blood. This clonotype was sampled from a man younger than 45 with COVID-19, enrolled during active disease. The genes are TRBV7-3 and TRBJ2-2, with TRBD2 as a possible D gene (6 bases). CDR3 DNA sequence: TGTGCCAGCAGCCCCGGGACTACCGGGGAGCTGTTTTTT. It yields the protein CASSPGTTGELFF.